This TCR beta chain was sequenced in a study of OX40 agonist ivuxolimab in advanced cancers. Regarding the complete study: Ivuxolimab, which targeted the costimulatory receptor OX40 (CD134), was an agonistic, fully human IgG2 monoclonal antibody. Intravenous ivuxolimab was administered to patients every 2 weeks at six dose levels: 0.01, 0.1, 0.3, 1.5, 3 and 10 mg/kg. Of the approximately 54 dose-escalation patients, hepatocellular carcinoma was present in roughly 19, melanoma in around 15, renal cell carcinoma in 9 and head and neck cancer in 9. The dose-escalation cohort was roughly 80% male with a mean age of approximately 59 years, ranging from 23 to 79. Patients were allowed to have had prior anti-PD-1, anti-PD-L1 or anti-CTLA-4 therapy, and 40% of the dose-escalation patients had been treated with checkpoint inhibitors. Partial responses occurred in three dose-escalation patients, of whom one had hepatocellular carcinoma and two had cutaneous melanoma. Peripheral TCRbeta sequencing was intended to test whether TCR sequence diversity was altered and clonal T-cell expansion was caused by ivuxolimab. The monotherapy dose-escalation portion (N = 52 patients) of the phase I ivuxolimab trial is reported in the paper.

A word on this clone: The antigen it recognizes is unknown. Nothing much larger sits one base from this clone, and base qualities are not available.

For sequencing of the TCRbeta CDR3 region, genomic DNA was extracted from the sorted cells. The immunoSEQ Assay was used to sequence the TCRbeta CDR3 regions. The clones in this table, taken by TCRdb from immuneACCESS, are in-frame only. Not every clone is retained; where verified, under half of the shortfall comes from an unresolved V gene, and the cause of the rest is unknown. The sample includes 65,000 to 75,000 clones, with 85% observed a single time. Approximately 0.78% of the sample is in the top ten clones. The full study reports these points: After ivuxolimab, CD8+ T cells had more expanded clones than CD4+ T cells on average. In partial responders in the 0.1-3.0 mg/kg groups, normalized peripheral clonal expansion was found to be among the lowest, especially among CD8+ T cells. Low levels of normalized T-cell clonal expansion were also seen in some patients who did not respond. The antigen specificity of the peripheral T cells that underwent clonal expansion was not determined. At doses of 0.1 to 3.0 mg/kg, clonal expansion of both CD4+ and CD8+ T cells in blood was seen between baseline and week 6.

The trial excluded patients who had a history of autoimmune disease or who were on systemic immunosuppression. Peripheral blood for TCR sequencing was collected from all dose cohorts at baseline, on cycle 4 day 1, and on cycle 7 day 1. The samples were taken from a phase I, first-in-human, multicenter, open-label dose-escalation trial of ivuxolimab. Adults with locally advanced or metastatic head and neck squamous cell, hepatocellular, melanoma or renal cell carcinoma were enrolled in the trial. Before TCR sequencing, CD4+ T cells and CD8+ T cells were sorted from peripheral blood as separate populations. The material sequenced was CD4+ or CD8+ T cells sorted from blood, taken in a trial of the OX40 agonist ivuxolimab. The receptor's source is an adult with an advanced solid tumor such as melanoma, head and neck, liver or kidney cancer.

Read as DNA, the sequence is TGTGCCAGCAGCCCCCCCCTACAGCCTTACGAGCAGTACTTC. Its protein reads: CASSPPLQPYEQYF. The chain is made from TRBV11-2 and TRBJ2-7; confidence is insufficient to name the D gene. Trimming at the junction amounts to 5 bases on V and 4 bases on J, and the germline ends lie 15 bases apart. In the germline V gene, CDR1 corresponds to SGHAT and CDR2 to FQNNGV. Counted from cysteine to phenylalanine, this CDR3 has 14 amino acids. The only DNA kept is the CDR3, 42 bases in frame from the first base.